Listed here are 13 T cell receptor beta chains from one sample, sequenced in a study of T cell responses to AZD1222 COVID-19 vaccine. TCRdb keeps only in-frame clones here, not all; method: immunoSEQ multiplex PCR. The data hold 70,000 to 75,000 clones, with nearly 90% observed a single time. This sample comprised peripheral blood, obtained 28 days after the second AZD1222 dose. The receptors shown here come from an adult who received the AZD1222 COVID-19 vaccine.

The chain couples TRBV7-3 to TRBJ2-1; D remains unclear. The CDR3 covers 17 residues. CDR1 SGHTA and CDR2 FQGTGA come from the germline V gene. V gave up 5 bases and J gave up 0 bases, with 17 bases separating them. The CDR3 sequence is CASSRSSARSSYNEQFF. Written as DNA, the CDR3 is TGTGCCAGCAGCAGATCCTCTGCGCGGAGCTCCTACAATGAGCAGTTCTTC.

The chain recombines TRBV29-1 with TRBJ1-3, with D tentatively TRBD1 (6 bases). Per the germline V gene, CDR1 is SQVTM and CDR2 is ANQGSEA. V lost 4 bases to trimming and J lost 0 bases, with 10 bases between them. The CDR3 contains 14 residues. CDR3 DNA: TGCAGCGTTGGGGGGGCACCCTCTGGAAACACCATATATTTT. Translation: CSVGGAPSGNTIYF.

J is TRBJ2-1 and V is TRBV18; D not resolved. CDR3 size: 15 residues. The V gene lost 1 base and the J gene lost 7 bases, with 14 bases spanning the gap. Germline V gene data show CDR1 as KGHSH and CDR2 as LQKENI. CDR3 nucleotide sequence: TGTGCCAGCTCACCACTGGCCAAGGGAACTAATGAGCAGTTCTTC. Its translation is CASSPLAKGTNEQFF.

This rearrangement joins TRBV24-1 to TRBJ2-1, with TRBD2 identical over 12 bases. There are 15 residues in the CDR3. Germline CDR1 is KGHDR and CDR2 is SFDVKD. Unmatched junction bases numbered 1, after V lost 4 bases and J lost 4 bases. CDR3 DNA sequence: TGTGCCACCAGTGAAGGGACTAGCGGGTACAATGAGCAGTTCTTC. Amino acids: CATSEGTSGYNEQFF.

This clone was detected once. The chain couples TRBV18 to TRBJ1-1, with a tentative D call TRBD1 (5 bases). Trimming cost V 5 bases and J 3 bases, with 13 bases left between them. The CDR3 spans 14 residues. Germline V gene sequence: CDR1 KGHSH, CDR2 LQKENI. CDR3 sequence (DNA): TGTGCCAGCTCAACGAACTTCAGGGACACTGAAGCTTTCTTT. Its translation: CASSTNFRDTEAFF.

The rearrangement links TRBV29-1 to TRBJ1-4, with 12 bases identical to TRBD1. CDR1 and CDR2 (germline): SQVTM, ANQGSEA. The CDR3 has 17 residues. The V segment lost 5 bases and the J segment 7 bases; nucleotides outside the gene matches: 14. Here the CDR3 DNA reads TGCAGCGTTCTCGAGTGGGACAGGGGGCACGGCGCTGAAAAACTGTTTTTT. This encodes CSVLEWDRGHGAEKLFF.

The V and J genes are TRBV2 and TRBJ2-1; D unclear. The CDR3 loop spans 13 amino acids. Per germline, CDR1 SNHLY and CDR2 FYNNEI. V lost 9 bases, J lost 5 bases, and 14 bases lay in between. In nucleotides, the CDR3 is TGTGCCAGTCAAGGAGAAAAGCACAATGAGCAGTTCTTC. Its translation: CASQGEKHNEQFF.

The V gene is TRBV14, the J gene TRBJ2-1; the match to TRBD2 covers 8 bases. Losses at the gene ends were 4 bases for V and 6 bases for J; bases not matched to a gene: 5. The CDR3 extends over 14 amino acids. In germline, CDR1 is SGHDN, CDR2 FVKESK. The CDR3 is CASSRQLAVNEQFF. The CDR3 DNA reads TGTGCCAGCAGCCGCCAACTAGCGGTCAATGAGCAGTTCTTC.

V is TRBV7-9 and J is TRBJ1-5; D is undetermined. Trimming stripped 3 bases from V and 8 bases from J, with 8 bases between. The CDR3 is 12 amino acids. From germline, CDR1 is SEHNR and CDR2 FQNEAQ (reference sequence). In DNA form, the CDR3 reads TGTGCCAGCAGCTTCCATGAGGAGCCCCAGCATTTT. Translated, it gives CASSFHEEPQHF.

The gene calls are TRBV6-5 and TRBJ1-2; perhaps TRBD1 as D (6 bases). This CDR3 comprises 14 residues. Per the germline V gene, CDR1 is MNHEY and CDR2 is SVGAGI. Trimming left V 8 bases short and J 4 bases short, with 17 bases between. This CDR3 reads CASLVGDRSYGYTF. The CDR3 DNA reads as TGTGCCAGCCTCGTAGGTGACAGGAGCTATGGCTACACCTTC.

V is TRBV6-5 and J is TRBJ1-5; D unresolved. Germline CDR1 reads MNHEY; CDR2 reads SVGAGI. The V end was cut by 7 bases, the J end by 3 bases, with 10 bases between. The CDR3 has 13 amino acids. The CDR3 reads CASKGGYNQPQHF. CDR3 DNA sequence: TGTGCCAGCAAAGGCGGGTACAATCAGCCCCAGCATTTT.

The chain employs TRBV2 and TRBJ2-5, with D possibly TRBD2 on 6 matching bases. CDR3 length equals 13 residues. The germline gives CDR1 SNHLY, CDR2 FYNNEI. Between the trimmed V and J ends, which lost 6 bases and 5 bases, there was a span of 13 bases. The chain's CDR3 is CASRGGLTETQYF. The CDR3 DNA reads as TGTGCCAGCAGGGGAGGACTAACGGAGACCCAGTACTTC. Together with reference TRBV2 and TRBJ2-5, the CDR3 gives the full variable domain: EPEVTQTPSHQVTQMGQEVILRCVPISNHLYFYWYRQILGQKVEFLVSFYNNEISEKSEIFDDQFSVERPDGSNFTLKIRSTKLEDSAMYFCASRGGLTETQYFGPGTRLLVL.

The chain combines TRBV2 with TRBJ2-1; 7 positions agree with TRBD1. Trimming at V came to 7 bases and at J to 6 bases, leaving 6 bases not matched to a gene. In germline, CDR1 is SNHLY, CDR2 FYNNEI. This CDR3 is built from 13 residues. CDR3 sequence reads: CASKRQGPNEQFF. The CDR3 DNA sequence: TGTGCCAGCAAAAGACAGGGCCCCAATGAGCAGTTCTTC.